One sample yielded the 4 T cell receptor beta chains listed below, sequenced in a study of T cells after somatic rescue of genetic block. Clones were read by immunoSEQ multiplex PCR, and TCRdb kept only the in-frame ones, dropping some. The sample shows some 74,000 clones, approximately 91% of them seen only once. The sample was peripheral blood mononuclear cells (PBMCs). Receptors originate from a man aged 25-45 years.

V gene TRBV29-1 combines with J gene TRBJ1-2, with 8 bases aligning to TRBD1. After removal of 3 bases from V and 7 bases from J, the junction contained 10 bases not matched to a gene. Germline V gene data show CDR1 as SQVTM and CDR2 as ANQGSEA. The length of the CDR3 is 14 residues. The CDR3: CSVEETTGVGGYTF. For the CDR3, the DNA is TGCAGCGTTGAGGAAACGACAGGGGTTGGTGGCTACACCTTC.

The chain employs TRBV19 and TRBJ1-5; 8 nucleotides align to TRBD1. V shed 3 bases, J shed 7 bases, and the junction held 8 bases outside the gene matches. The CDR3 runs to 15 residues. Germline-derived CDR1 and CDR2 are LNHDA and SQIVND (reference sequence). CDR3: CASSIRSGGEQPQHF. CDR3 nucleotide sequence: TGTGCCAGTAGTATTAGATCAGGGGGCGAACAGCCCCAGCATTTT.

This clone appeared a single time. CDR3 residues: CASSGQGYEQFF. As DNA, the CDR3 is TGTGCCAGCAGCGGACAGGGCTATGAGCAGTTCTTC. The V and J genes are TRBV7-9 and TRBJ2-1, with 8 positions matching TRBD1. Germline V gene sequence: CDR1 SEHNR, CDR2 FQNEAQ (reference sequence). The junction had 2 bases not matched to a gene; V was cut back by 5 bases and J by 8 bases. CDR3 length: 12 residues. Based on the CDR3 plus reference TRBV7-9 and TRBJ2-1, the full variable domain is DTGVSQNPRHKITKRGQNVTFRCDPISEHNRLYWYRQTLGQGPEFLTYFQNEAQLEKSRLLSDRFSAERPKGSFSTLEIQRTEQGDSAMYLCASSGQGYEQFFGPGTRLTVL.

The chain recombines TRBV9 with TRBJ2-5; 7 positions agree with TRBD2. There are 18 residues in the CDR3. CDR1 and CDR2 from the germline V gene are SGDLS and YYNGEE. The J segment lost 2 bases and the V segment lost 0 bases, leaving 13 bases of the junction unmatched. The chain's CDR3 is CASSVAPRTRRGQETQYF. The CDR3 DNA reads as TGTGCCAGCAGCGTAGCGCCCCGGACTAGGCGGGGGCAAGAGACCCAGTACTTC.